The 28 T cell receptor beta chains listed next were all sequenced from one sample in a study of T cell responses to AZD1222 COVID-19 vaccine. The data were produced by immunoSEQ multiplex PCR, yet TCRdb's version contains in-frame clones alone and is incomplete. This table has around 99,000 clones, nearly 90% appearing once. The specimen was peripheral blood, collected 28 days after the second AZD1222 dose. Receptor source: an adult who received the AZD1222 COVID-19 vaccine.

Of note for this clone: The sample carries other DNA sequences with the same CDR3. The chain joins TRBV7-9 to TRBJ2-5; possible D gene TRBD2, 6 bases. This CDR3 has 13 residues. Germline V lookup: CDR1 SEHNR, CDR2 FQNEAQ (reference sequence). V was cut by 1 base and J by 5 bases, with 8 bases left in between. The DNA of the CDR3 is TGTGCCAGCAGCTTAGGGGGGGTCGAGACCCAGTACTTC. This codes for CASSLGGVETQYF.

The chain has TRBV24-1 and TRBJ1-1; D possibly corresponds to TRBD1 (5 bases). There are 16 residues in the CDR3. Germline V CDR1 and CDR2: KGHDR, SFDVKD. V lost 5 bases and J 0 bases, leaving 15 bases between the germline ends. CDR3 DNA sequence: TGTGCCACCAGTGCCCTGGGACGGTCCATGAACACTGAAGCTTTCTTT. Residues: CATSALGRSMNTEAFF.

The rearrangement links TRBV19 to TRBJ2-2, with 9 positions matching TRBD1. J gave up 7 bases and V 5 bases, and 5 bases lay outside the gene matches. Germline V gene lookup returns CDR1 LNHDA and CDR2 SQIVND (reference sequence). This CDR3 has 14 amino acids. CDR3 in amino acids: CASSPDRGNGELFF. In nucleotides, the CDR3 is TGTGCCAGTAGTCCGGACAGGGGAAACGGGGAGCTGTTTTTT. Complete variable domain (other parts from reference TRBV19 and TRBJ2-2): DGGITQSPKYLFRKEGQNVTLSCEQNLNHDAMYWYRQDPGQGLRLIYYSQIVNDFQKGDIAEGYSVSREKKESFPLTVTSAQKNPTAFYLCASSPDRGNGELFFGEGSRLTVL.

Only a few counts were recorded for this clone. The chain has TRBV5-4 and TRBJ1-2; no firm D call. The CDR3 sequence is 12 residues long. Trimming took off 0 bases at V and 9 bases at J, with 9 bases between the two ends. Germline CDR1 and CDR2: SGHNT and YYREEE (reference sequence). Written as DNA, the CDR3 is TGTGCCAGCAGCTTGGGGGGTTCAAGCTACACCTTC. Translated: CASSLGGSSYTF. Complete variable domain (other parts from reference TRBV5-4 and TRBJ1-2): ETGVTQSPTHLIKTRGQQVTLRCSSQSGHNTVSWYQQALGQGPQFIFQYYREEENGRGNFPPRFSGLQFPNYSSELNVNALELDDSALYLCASSLGGSSYTFGSGTRLTVV.

The chain combines TRBV4-2 with TRBJ2-3, with 10 bases fitting TRBD2. J was trimmed by 0 bases and V by 4 bases; bases with no gene match: 4. Per the germline V gene, CDR1 is LGHNA and CDR2 is YNFKEQ. The CDR3 totals 16 residues. This CDR3 reads CASSRGAGGSTDTQYF. In nucleotides, the CDR3 is TGTGCCAGCAGCCGGGGAGCGGGGGGGAGCACAGATACGCAGTATTTT.

J is TRBJ1-5 and V is TRBV6-5; 10 nucleotides line up with TRBD1. The V and J ends lost 0 bases and 10 bases, in that order; junction bases with no gene match: 6. The CDR3 contains 15 residues. The V gene's germline CDR1 is MNHEY and CDR2 SVGAGI. The CDR3 nucleotides are TGTGCCAGCAGTTACTCGCAGACAGGGGGCACACCCCAGCATTTT. As protein: CASSYSQTGGTPQHF.

This clone was seen a few times. The chain couples TRBV5-1 to TRBJ2-2; D call uncertain. Germline V gene data show CDR1 as SGHRS and CDR2 as YFSETQ. CDR3 length equals 15 residues. V shed 0 bases and J shed 6 bases, with 12 bases lying between them. The CDR3 DNA follows: TGCGCCAGCAGCTTGGACATCGGTGGGGCCGGGGAGCTGTTTTTT. Translation gives CASSLDIGGAGELFF.

The V and J genes are TRBV24-1 and TRBJ1-2, with D tentatively TRBD1 (5 bases). Per germline, CDR1 KGHDR and CDR2 SFDVKD. This CDR3 contains 16 residues. V lost 2 bases and J lost 4, with 16 bases in between. The CDR3 nucleotides read TGTGCCACCAGTGATTCCAGCGGGCGGGGCAGCTATGGCTACACCTTC. Translation: CATSDSSGRGSYGYTF.

This chain uses TRBV18 with TRBJ2-7, with a possible D match to TRBD2 (5 bases). The CDR3 totals 14 residues. CDR1 and CDR2 from the germline V gene are KGHSH and LQKENI. The ends were cut back, 3 bases at V and 3 bases at J, with 12 bases in the middle. CDR3 protein: CASSPREGLYEQYF. DNA of the CDR3: TGTGCCAGCTCACCCCGAGAGGGCCTCTACGAGCAGTACTTC.

Remarks on this clone: The sample has other DNA sequences that encode this CDR3 too. The V call is TRBV12-3 or TRBV12-4, the J call TRBJ1-2; D is perhaps TRBD1 (6 bases). The V end lost 6 bases, the J end lost 2 bases, and 10 bases lay between the germline ends. The CDR3 is 13 amino acids. The chain's CDR3 is CASSPQGNYGYTF. In DNA form, the CDR3 reads TGTGCCAGCAGCCCTCAGGGGAACTATGGCTACACCTTC.

The gene calls are TRBV30 and TRBJ1-1; D unclear. CDR3 length equals 14 residues. Germline V gene sequence: CDR1 GTSNPN, CDR2 SVGIG (reference sequence). V was shortened by 3 bases and J by 2 bases, with 13 bases between the two germline ends. CDR3 bases: TGTGCCTGGAGAACGCTAAATCCCAACACTGAAGCTTTCTTT. It codes for CAWRTLNPNTEAFF.

This chain uses TRBV4-3 with TRBJ1-3, with D uncertain. CDR1 and CDR2 (germline): LGHNA, YSLEER. V lost 0 bases and J 3 bases, leaving 12 bases between the germline ends. The CDR3 spans 16 residues. The DNA of the CDR3 is TGCGCCAGCAGCCAAGACCCCGACCTGGGTGGAAACACCATATATTTT. Translated, it gives CASSQDPDLGGNTIYF.

This clone was observed a few times. This chain joins TRBV7-3 and TRBJ2-2; a weak D match, TRBD2 (5 bases). The V end was cut by 5 bases, the J end by 4 bases, with 11 bases between. Germline CDR1 and CDR2: SGHTA and FQGTGA. This CDR3 has 14 residues. CDR3 DNA: TGTGCCAGCAGCGCACTAGTCCTCACCGGGGAGCTGTTTTTT. It yields the protein CASSALVLTGELFF.

This clone was picked up one time. Other DNA sequences of this sample code for an identical CDR3. The rearrangement links TRBV18 to TRBJ1-2, with 7 bases identical to TRBD1. V lost 3 bases, J lost 2 bases, and 0 bases stayed unmatched. CDR1 is KGHSH, CDR2 LQKENI, per germline. CDR3 length: 13 residues. CDR3 sequence (DNA): TGTGCCAGCTCACCGGACAGGAACTATGGCTACACCTTC. It specifies CASSPDRNYGYTF.

This chain uses TRBV11-2 with TRBJ2-3; D may be TRBD2 (7 bases). CDR1 and CDR2 (germline): SGHAT, FQNNGV. V dropped 5 bases and J dropped 5 bases, with 11 bases sitting between them. CDR3 length: 13 amino acids. The CDR3 DNA sequence: TGTGCCAGCAGCCGGGGGGCCGGAGATACGCAGTATTTT. Translating gives CASSRGAGDTQYF.

V usage is TRBV30 and J usage is TRBJ1-5, with D unclear. The CDR3 spans 15 residues. Germline V CDR1 and CDR2: GTSNPN, SVGIG (reference sequence). V was shortened by 2 bases and J by 8 bases, with 19 bases between the two germline ends. The CDR3, as DNA: TGTGCCTGGAGTCCAACGGGAGCCGCATTGGAGCCCCAGCATTTT. As protein: CAWSPTGAALEPQHF.

This chain links TRBV7-2 with TRBJ2-7; possibly TRBD1 for D (6 bases). Trimming took off 1 base at V and 4 bases at J, with 14 bases between the two ends. Germline-derived CDR1 and CDR2 are SGHTA and FQGNSA. The CDR3 has 15 residues. CDR3 protein: CASSLVGQGPYEQYF. Here the CDR3 DNA reads TGTGCCAGCAGCTTAGTGGGTCAGGGGCCGTACGAGCAGTACTTC.

The gene calls are TRBV7-2 and TRBJ1-6, with unresolved D. There are 14 residues in the CDR3. Trimming removed 4 bases at V and 6 bases at J, with 10 bases between. Germline values: CDR1 SGHTA, CDR2 FQGNSA. CDR3 in DNA: TGTGCCAGCAGCTATACTGGCGGTAATTCACCCCTCCACTTT. The encoded protein is CASSYTGGNSPLHF.

The chain carries TRBV27 and TRBJ1-2, with TRBD1 identical over 11 bases. Germline CDR1 reads MNHEY; CDR2 reads SMNVEV (reference sequence). This CDR3 region has 14 residues. The ends lost 5 bases at V and 4 bases at J; junction bases unmatched: 3. In nucleotides, the CDR3 is TGTGCCAGCAGTCCGGACAGGGGGCCCTATGGCTACACCTTC. Translated: CASSPDRGPYGYTF.

A few counts support this clone. The V call is TRBV28, the J call TRBJ1-3; 9 bases map to TRBD1. Germline lookup yields CDR1 MDHEN and CDR2 SYDVKM. Losses at the gene ends were 3 bases for V and 8 bases for J; bases not matched to a gene: 2. The CDR3 covers 13 residues. The CDR3 is CASSLTGGDTIYF. The CDR3 region has the DNA TGTGCCAGCAGTTTGACAGGGGGGGACACCATATATTTT.

The rearrangement links TRBV4-3 to TRBJ2-3, with D possibly TRBD1 on 5 matching bases. The V and J ends lost 0 bases and 4 bases respectively, with 14 bases between them. The CDR3 spans 16 residues. CDR1 LGHNA and CDR2 YSLEER come from the germline V gene. In nucleotides, the CDR3 is TGCGCCAGCAGCCAAGATGGGGTCCAGGGCTCAGATACGCAGTATTTT. As protein: CASSQDGVQGSDTQYF.

The chain links TRBV3-1 (or the pseudogene TRBV3-2) to TRBJ2-2; 11 nucleotides match TRBD1. The germline gives CDR1 LGHDT, CDR2 YNNKEL (reference sequence). This CDR3 comprises 14 residues. With 6 bases clipped from V and 6 bases from J, the junction kept 3 bases outside the gene matches. Here the CDR3 reads CASRGQGEAGELFF. For the CDR3, the DNA is TGTGCCAGCAGGGGACAGGGGGAAGCCGGGGAGCTGTTTTTT.

The chain has TRBV15 and TRBJ2-7; 9 bases map to TRBD1. V lost 5 bases and J lost 0; bases outside the gene matches: 2. Germline loops: CDR1 LNHNV, CDR2 YYDKDF (reference sequence). The CDR3 is 14 residues long. Written as DNA, the CDR3 is TGTGCCACCAGCCTGGACAGGGGCTCCTACGAGCAGTACTTC. It specifies CATSLDRGSYEQYF. The full variable domain, its missing parts supplied by reference TRBV15 and TRBJ2-7, is DAMVIQNPRYQVTQFGKPVTLSCSQTLNHNVMYWYQQKSSQAPKLLFHYYDKDFNNEADTPDNFQSRRPNTSFCFLDIRSPGLGDTAMYLCATSLDRGSYEQYFGPGTRLTVT.

The chain links TRBV18 to TRBJ2-5; D may be TRBD2 (5 bases). Germline-derived CDR1 and CDR2 are KGHSH and LQKENI. Trimming left V 3 bases short and J 2 bases short, with 10 bases between. CDR3 length: 14 residues. The CDR3 is CASSPRGLQETQYF. The CDR3 region has the DNA TGTGCCAGCTCACCTCGCGGGCTTCAAGAGACCCAGTACTTC. The full variable domain, rest sourced from reference TRBV18 and TRBJ2-5, is NAGVMQNPRHLVRRRGQEARLRCSPMKGHSHVYWYRQLPEEGLKFMVYLQKENIIDESGMPKERFSAEFPKEGPSILRIQQVVRGDSAAYFCASSPRGLQETQYFGPGTRLLVL.

In this sample, this clone turned up a few times. The chain has TRBV28 and TRBJ1-2; a possible D gene is TRBD1 (5 bases). Between the trimmed V and J ends, which lost 3 bases and 5 bases, there was a span of 10 bases. CDR3 length equals 13 residues. Germline V CDR1 and CDR2: MDHEN, SYDVKM. The CDR3 sequence is CASSLDTRYGYTF. CDR3 in DNA: TGTGCCAGCAGTTTGGACACCCGTTATGGCTACACCTTC.

This clone was observed once. V is TRBV19 and J is TRBJ2-1, with 10 bases lining up with TRBD2. This CDR3 comprises 13 residues. Germline lookup yields CDR1 LNHDA and CDR2 SQIVND (reference sequence). J gave up 9 bases and V 7 bases, and 6 bases lay outside the gene matches. The CDR3 region has the DNA TGTGCCAGTAACCCTAGCGGGGGACGTGAGCAGTTCTTC. Protein product: CASNPSGGREQFF.

The table lists this clone with a count of one. This sequence joins TRBV6-1 and TRBJ1-5, with D perhaps matching TRBD1 (5 bases). Germline loops: CDR1 MNHNS, CDR2 SASEGT. Trimming took off 0 bases at V and 5 bases at J, with 14 bases between the two ends. This CDR3 is 16 amino acids long. This CDR3 is CASSEALGGFDQPQHF. DNA for the CDR3: TGTGCCAGCAGTGAAGCTCTCGGGGGTTTCGATCAGCCCCAGCATTTT.

The chain carries TRBV6-2 or TRBV6-3 and TRBJ1-1, with 9 positions matching TRBD1. The CDR3 covers 15 residues. CDR1 MNHEY and CDR2 SVGEGT come from the germline V gene. V gave up 4 bases and J gave up 4 bases; unmatched junction bases: 7. CDR3 DNA: TGTGCCAGCAGTTTCACAGGGGGCGCGGGCACTGAAGCTTTCTTT. Translation: CASSFTGGAGTEAFF.